This T cell receptor (beta chain) originates from a study of Graves' ophthalmopathy and Graves' hyperthyroidism. Study-wide points: A majority of expanded thyroid clonotypes exceeding 0.001 frequency were likewise present in blood.

Researchers turned away patients with other autoimmune diseases, uncontrolled infections, pregnancy or lactation. Serum thyroxine and TRAb, along with clinical symptoms, thyroid ultrasound and orbital computed tomography, were what diagnosis relied on. Losses at the gene ends were 7 bases for V and 0 bases for J; bases not matched to a gene: 7. The CDR3 has 17 amino acids. CDR1 MDHEN and CDR2 SYDVKM come from the germline V gene. Worth noting for this clonotype: Its matching antigen is unknown.

Amplified material comprised TCR beta CDR3 regions derived from RNA transcripts. RT-PCR was first run with HTBI primers, then multiplex PCR in a second round. Using its own MiXCR run on the multiplex PCR reads, TCRdb lists one record per CDR3 protein. The data contain 560,000 or so distinct CDR3 sequences, about 40% of them seen just once; the ten biggest clones take up about 4.2%. Input material: peripheral blood or thyroid tissue (not recorded which). The sequence was obtained from an adult man with Graves' hyperthyroidism. The chain has TRBV28 and TRBJ2-6; 9 bases map to TRBD2. CDR3 loop: CASNSGGPSSGANVLTF. CDR3 sequence (DNA): TGTGCCAGCAATAGCGGGGGCCCCAGCTCTGGGGCCAACGTCCTGACTTTC.